This is a list of T cell receptor beta chains from one sample in a study of spatial heterogeneity in lung cancer. TCRdb ran MiXCR on the 5' RACE reads and lists one entry per CDR3 protein. The sample has about 80,000 distinct CDR3 sequences, around 7.3% seen once. The sequences come from PBMCs, collected at surgery. These receptors were collected from a male donor with early-stage non-small cell lung cancer. Both conserved end residues are part of each CDR3. D genes are given only for firm matches. The size of a clone is reported for some rows only, either as once, few or many, or as a class for expanded clones.

NA,many,TRBV10-3,TRBJ2-2,TGTGCCAGCACTCGTGACGGGAACACCGGGGAGCTGTTTTTT,CASTRDGNTGELFF
NA,NA,TRBV6-2/TRBV6-3,TRBJ1-5,TGTGCCAGCAGTAACCGACAGGACAATCAGCCCCAGCATTTT,CASSNRQDNQPQHF
TRBD1,many,TRBV20-1,TRBJ2-7,TGCAGTGCTAGAGACTCCGGGACAGGACCCTACGAGCAGTACTTC,CSARDSGTGPYEQYF
NA,many,TRBV20-1,TRBJ1-6,TGCAGTGCTACAACTGGGACCAATTCACCCCTCCACTTT,CSATTGTNSPLHF
TRBD1,NA,TRBV24-1,TRBJ1-2,TGTGCCACCAGTGATTTAGGGGGCCGAGGCTACACCTTC,CATSDLGGRGYTF
NA,many,TRBV30,TRBJ2-1,TGTGCCTGGAGTGGATATGGACAGAGCTCCTACAATGAGCAGTTCTTC,CAWSGYGQSSYNEQFF
TRBD2,many,TRBV9,TRBJ2-3,TGTGCCAGCAGCGTGGTAAATCCGGGACTAGCGGGAGATACGCAGTATTTT,CASSVVNPGLAGDTQYF
TRBD1,NA,TRBV12-3/TRBV12-4,TRBJ2-7,TGTGCCAGCAGGCCGACAGGGAGAACCTACGAGCAGTACTTC,CASRPTGRTYEQYF
NA,few,TRBV20-1,TRBJ2-3,TGCAGTGCTAGACGGGGAATAGCAGGAAGCACAGATACGCAGTATTTT,CSARRGIAGSTDTQYF
TRBD1,many,TRBV10-3,TRBJ1-2,TGTGCCATCCTGGGGACAGGCAACTATGGCTACACCTTC,CAILGTGNYGYTF
NA,many,TRBV5-1,TRBJ2-1,TGCGCCAGCAGCTTGGGCGTGTCCTACAATGAGCAGTTCTTC,CASSLGVSYNEQFF
NA,many,TRBV7-2,TRBJ2-7,TGTGCCAGCAGCTTAGCTGTGGGAGAGCAGTACTTC,CASSLAVGEQYF
NA,few,TRBV7-9,TRBJ1-2,TGTGCCAGCAGCTTAAGCACTCCCGATGGCTACACCTTC,CASSLSTPDGYTF
NA,many,TRBV11-2,TRBJ2-5,TGTGCCAGCAGCCCATCGGACTATCAATTTACCCAGTACTTC,CASSPSDYQFTQYF
TRBD1,many,TRBV7-2,TRBJ2-2,TGTGCCAGCAGGGGGCCGGGACAGGGAATCGGCGGGGAGCTGTTTTTT,CASRGPGQGIGGELFF
NA,NA,TRBV20-1,TRBJ2-5,TGCAGTGCTAGGAGCCGAGAGACCCAGTACTTC,CSARSRETQYF
NA,many,TRBV6-2/TRBV6-3,TRBJ2-3,TGTGCCAGCAGTTACTCGGTTGTCGATACGCAGTATTTT,CASSYSVVDTQYF
NA,few,TRBV5-4,TRBJ2-2,TGTGCCAGCAGCTTGGGCCCCTCCATGAACACCGGGGAGCTGTTTTTT,CASSLGPSMNTGELFF
NA,few,TRBV29-1,TRBJ2-3,TGCAGGACCTCCGGGACTGGAGGGAACACAGATACGCAGTATTTT,CRTSGTGGNTDTQYF
NA,few,TRBV25-1,TRBJ1-1,TGTGCCACCTGGGACATCATGAACACTGAAGCTTTCTTT,CATWDIMNTEAFF
TRBD2,many,TRBV4-1,TRBJ2-4,TGCGCCAGCAGCCAAGGACTAGCCTCCCTGGCCAAAAACATTCAGTACTTC,CASSQGLASLAKNIQYF
TRBD2,many,TRBV7-8,TRBJ2-3,TGTGCCAGCACCGAGCGGGACGGTGATACGCAGTATTTT,CASTERDGDTQYF
TRBD2,many,TRBV6-1,TRBJ2-2,TGTGCGACCGGGACTAGCGGGGTCACCGGGGAGCTGTTTTTT,CATGTSGVTGELFF
NA,few,TRBV7-8,TRBJ2-5,TGTGCCAGCAGCTTACTACAACGGGAGACCCAGTACTTC,CASSLLQRETQYF
NA,many,TRBV2,TRBJ2-7,TGTGCCAGCAGTGACGCCAGGGCAGGTTACGAGCAGTACTTC,CASSDARAGYEQYF
NA,few,TRBV4-3,TRBJ2-1,TGCGCCAGCAGCCCTAAGGCCCACGGGGGCTACAATGAGCAGTTCTTC,CASSPKAHGGYNEQFF
TRBD2,many,TRBV10-3,TRBJ2-2,TGTGCCATCAGCATTAAGAGCGGGACGAACACCGGGGAGCTGTTTTTT,CAISIKSGTNTGELFF
NA,few,TRBV4-1,TRBJ1-4,TGCGCCAGCAGCCAACGGGGCGAAAAACTGTTTTTT,CASSQRGEKLFF
TRBD2,NA,TRBV5-1,TRBJ2-1,TGCGCCAGCAGCCCTGGACTAGCGATGGGTTACAATGAGCAGTTCTTC,CASSPGLAMGYNEQFF
TRBD2,NA,TRBV7-2,TRBJ2-7,TGTGCCAGCAGCTTAGGCGGGAGGGCCTACGAGCAGTACTTC,CASSLGGRAYEQYF
TRBD1,NA,TRBV3-1,TRBJ1-2,TGTGCCAGCAGCCAAGATGAGGCACAGGGGACCTATGGCTACACCTTC,CASSQDEAQGTYGYTF
NA,few,TRBV5-1,TRBJ1-5,TGCGCCAGCAGCTTGGCCTATTTCACAGGTACGGATGAAAATAGCAATCAGCCCCAGCATTTT,CASSLAYFTGTDENSNQPQHF
NA,many,TRBV7-3,TRBJ1-2,TGTGCCAGCAGGAAATCAGGGCCTGGCTACACCTTC,CASRKSGPGYTF
NA,many,TRBV4-1,TRBJ2-2,TGCGCCAGCAGCCAGGTTAATTTAGGGTTTAGGGAGGAGCTGTTTTTT,CASSQVNLGFREELFF